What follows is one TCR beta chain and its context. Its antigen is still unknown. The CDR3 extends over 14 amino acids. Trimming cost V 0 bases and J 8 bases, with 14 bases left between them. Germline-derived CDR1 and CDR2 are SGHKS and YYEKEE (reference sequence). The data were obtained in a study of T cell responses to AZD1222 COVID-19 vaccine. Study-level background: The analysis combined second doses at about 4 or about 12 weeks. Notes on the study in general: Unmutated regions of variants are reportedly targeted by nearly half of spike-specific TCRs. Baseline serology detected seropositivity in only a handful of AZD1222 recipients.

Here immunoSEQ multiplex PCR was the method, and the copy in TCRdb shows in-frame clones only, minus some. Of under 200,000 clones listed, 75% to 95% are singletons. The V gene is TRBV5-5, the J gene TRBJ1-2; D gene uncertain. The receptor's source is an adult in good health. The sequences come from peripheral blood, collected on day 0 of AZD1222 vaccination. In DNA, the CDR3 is TGTGCCAGCAGCTTGGCCGGGGAGGAGAGCGGCTACACCTTC. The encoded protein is CASSLAGEESGYTF. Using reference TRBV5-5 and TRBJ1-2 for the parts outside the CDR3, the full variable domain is DAGVTQSPTHLIKTRGQQVTLRCSPISGHKSVSWYQQVLGQGPQFIFQYYEKEERGRGNFPDRFSARQFPNYSSELNVNALLLGDSALYLCASSLAGEESGYTFGSGTRLTVV.